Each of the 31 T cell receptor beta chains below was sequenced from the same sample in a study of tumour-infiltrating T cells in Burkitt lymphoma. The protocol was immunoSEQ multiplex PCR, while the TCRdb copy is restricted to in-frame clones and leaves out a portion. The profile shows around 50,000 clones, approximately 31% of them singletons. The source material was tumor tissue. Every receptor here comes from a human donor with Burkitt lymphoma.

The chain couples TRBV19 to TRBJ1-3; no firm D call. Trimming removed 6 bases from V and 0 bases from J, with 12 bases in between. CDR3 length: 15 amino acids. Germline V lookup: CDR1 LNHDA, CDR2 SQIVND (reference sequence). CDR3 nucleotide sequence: TGTGCCAGTAGCCGACTGGTGTACTCTGGAAACACCATATATTTT. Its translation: CASSRLVYSGNTIYF.

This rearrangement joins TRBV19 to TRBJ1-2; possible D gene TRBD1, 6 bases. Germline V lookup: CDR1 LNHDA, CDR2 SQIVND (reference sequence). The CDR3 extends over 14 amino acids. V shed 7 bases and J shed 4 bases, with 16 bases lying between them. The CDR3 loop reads CASNPGGPRYGYTF. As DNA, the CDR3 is TGTGCCAGTAATCCCGGGGGCCCACGCTATGGCTACACCTTC.

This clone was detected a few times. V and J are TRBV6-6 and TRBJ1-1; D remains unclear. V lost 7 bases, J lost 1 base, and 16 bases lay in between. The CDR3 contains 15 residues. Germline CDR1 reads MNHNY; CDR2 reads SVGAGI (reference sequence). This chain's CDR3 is CASKTYQTENTEAFF. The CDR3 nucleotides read TGTGCCAGCAAAACATACCAAACAGAGAACACTGAAGCTTTCTTT.

The CDR3 coding sequence is TGTGCCTGGAGGGACGCGGGGGATACGCAGTATTTT. It encodes CAWRDAGDTQYF. This chain joins TRBV30 and TRBJ2-3; the D gene is possibly TRBD2 (6 bases). The CDR3 extends over 12 amino acids. From germline, CDR1 is GTSNPN and CDR2 SVGIG (reference sequence). V was shortened by 3 bases and J by 6 bases, with 10 bases between the two germline ends. The variable domain in full, with the rest retrieved from reference TRBV30 and TRBJ2-3, is SQTIHQWPATLVQPVGSPLSLECTVEGTSNPNLYWYRQAAGRGLQLLFYSVGIGQISSEVPQNLSASRPQDRQFILSSKKLLLSDSGFYLCAWRDAGDTQYFGPGTRLTVL.

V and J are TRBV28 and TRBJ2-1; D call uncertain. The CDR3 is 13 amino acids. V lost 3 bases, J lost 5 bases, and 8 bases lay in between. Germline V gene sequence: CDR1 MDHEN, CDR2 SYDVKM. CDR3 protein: CASSFYGHNEQFF. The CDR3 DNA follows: TGTGCCAGCAGTTTCTACGGACACAATGAGCAGTTCTTC.

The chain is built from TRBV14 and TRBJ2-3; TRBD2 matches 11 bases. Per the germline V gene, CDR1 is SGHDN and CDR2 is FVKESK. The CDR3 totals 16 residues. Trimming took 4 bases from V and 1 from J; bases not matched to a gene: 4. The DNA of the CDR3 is TGTGCCAGCAGCCCTTTGGGACTAGCGGGCACAGATACGCAGTATTTT. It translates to CASSPLGLAGTDTQYF. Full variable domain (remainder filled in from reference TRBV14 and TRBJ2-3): EAGVTQFPSHSVIEKGQTVTLRCDPISGHDNLYWYRRVMGKEIKFLLHFVKESKQDESGMPNNRFLAERTGGTYSTLKVQPAELEDSGVYFCASSPLGLAGTDTQYFGPGTRLTVL.

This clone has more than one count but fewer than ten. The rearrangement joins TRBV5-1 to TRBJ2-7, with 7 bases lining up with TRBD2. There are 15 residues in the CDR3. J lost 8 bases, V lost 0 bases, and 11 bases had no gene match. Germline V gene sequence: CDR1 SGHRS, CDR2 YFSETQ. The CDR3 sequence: CASSLEAGRVGKQYF. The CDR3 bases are TGCGCCAGCAGCTTGGAGGCAGGGAGGGTAGGAAAGCAGTACTTC.

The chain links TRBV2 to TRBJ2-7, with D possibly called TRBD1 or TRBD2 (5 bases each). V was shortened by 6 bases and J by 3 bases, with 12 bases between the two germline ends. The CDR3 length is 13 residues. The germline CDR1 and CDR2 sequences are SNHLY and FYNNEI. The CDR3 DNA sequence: TGTGCCAGCAGGACGCTGGGGGACTACGAGCAGTACTTC. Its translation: CASRTLGDYEQYF.

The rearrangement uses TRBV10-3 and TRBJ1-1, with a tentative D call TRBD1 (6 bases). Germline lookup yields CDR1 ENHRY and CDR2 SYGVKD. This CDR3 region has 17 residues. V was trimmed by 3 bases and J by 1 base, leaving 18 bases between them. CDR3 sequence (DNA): TGTGCCATCAGTGATGGGAACGGAGGGGGAAAGAACACTGAAGCTTTCTTT. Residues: CAISDGNGGGKNTEAFF.

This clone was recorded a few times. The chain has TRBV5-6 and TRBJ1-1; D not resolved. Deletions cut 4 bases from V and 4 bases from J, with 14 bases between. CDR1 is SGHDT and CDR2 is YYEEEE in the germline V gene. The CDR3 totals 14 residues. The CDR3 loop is CASSQDPGGTEAFF. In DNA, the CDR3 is TGTGCCAGCAGCCAGGACCCCGGAGGCACTGAAGCTTTCTTT.

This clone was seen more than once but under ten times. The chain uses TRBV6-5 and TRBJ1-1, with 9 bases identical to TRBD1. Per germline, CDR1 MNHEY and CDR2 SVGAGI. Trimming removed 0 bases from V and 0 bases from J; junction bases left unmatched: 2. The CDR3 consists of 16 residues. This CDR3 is CASSYSRQGVNTEAFF. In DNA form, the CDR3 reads TGTGCCAGCAGTTACTCTCGACAGGGGGTGAACACTGAAGCTTTCTTT.

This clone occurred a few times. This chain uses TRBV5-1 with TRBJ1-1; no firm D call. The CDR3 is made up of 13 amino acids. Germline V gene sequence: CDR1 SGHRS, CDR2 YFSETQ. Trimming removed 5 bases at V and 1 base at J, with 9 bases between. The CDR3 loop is CASSIVENTEAFF. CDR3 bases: TGCGCCAGCAGTATCGTGGAGAACACTGAAGCTTTCTTT.

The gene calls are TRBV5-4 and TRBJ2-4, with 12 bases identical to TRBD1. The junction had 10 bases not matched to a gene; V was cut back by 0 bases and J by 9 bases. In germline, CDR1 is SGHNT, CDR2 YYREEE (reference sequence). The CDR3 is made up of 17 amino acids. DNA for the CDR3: TGTGCCAGCAGCTTGGCAGTAGTAGGGACAGGGGGCACCATTCAGTACTTC. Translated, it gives CASSLAVVGTGGTIQYF. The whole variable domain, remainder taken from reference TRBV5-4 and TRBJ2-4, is ETGVTQSPTHLIKTRGQQVTLRCSSQSGHNTVSWYQQALGQGPQFIFQYYREEENGRGNFPPRFSGLQFPNYSSELNVNALELDDSALYLCASSLAVVGTGGTIQYFGAGTRLSVL.

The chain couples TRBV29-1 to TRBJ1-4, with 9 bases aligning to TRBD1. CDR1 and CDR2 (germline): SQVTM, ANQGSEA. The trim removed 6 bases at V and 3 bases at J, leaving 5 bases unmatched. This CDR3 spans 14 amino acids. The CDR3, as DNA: TGCAGCGTCCTAAGGACAGGGGCTAATGAAAAACTGTTTTTT. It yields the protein CSVLRTGANEKLFF.

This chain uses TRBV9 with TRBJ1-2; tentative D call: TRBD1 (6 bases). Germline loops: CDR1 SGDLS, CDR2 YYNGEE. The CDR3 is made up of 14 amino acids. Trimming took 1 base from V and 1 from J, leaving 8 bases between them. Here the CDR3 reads CASSVSRGNYGYTF. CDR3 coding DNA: TGTGCCAGCAGCGTAAGCAGGGGTAACTATGGCTACACCTTC.

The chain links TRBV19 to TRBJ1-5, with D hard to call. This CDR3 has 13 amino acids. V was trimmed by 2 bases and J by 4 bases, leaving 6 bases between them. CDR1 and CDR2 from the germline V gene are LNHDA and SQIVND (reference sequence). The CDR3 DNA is TGTGCCAGTAGTATACTCGGAAATCAGCCCCAGCATTTT. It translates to CASSILGNQPQHF.

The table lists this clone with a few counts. The CDR3 nucleotides are TGTGCCAGCAGTGAATATGTGCCGGGGCTCTTTCGTGAGCAGTTCTTC. Protein product: CASSEYVPGLFREQFF. V gene TRBV6-1 combines with J gene TRBJ2-1; perhaps D is TRBD1 or TRBD2 (5 bases each). Trimming shortened V by 2 bases and J by 9 bases, and 20 bases separated the two germline ends. This CDR3 has 16 residues. Germline CDR1 and CDR2: MNHNS and SASEGT.

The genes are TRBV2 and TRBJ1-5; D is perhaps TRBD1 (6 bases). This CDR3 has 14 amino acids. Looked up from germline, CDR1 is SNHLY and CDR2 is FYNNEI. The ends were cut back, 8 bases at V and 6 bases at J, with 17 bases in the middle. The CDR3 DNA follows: TGTGCCAGCGGCCAAGGGGGGGACGGTCAGCCCCAGCATTTT. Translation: CASGQGGDGQPQHF.

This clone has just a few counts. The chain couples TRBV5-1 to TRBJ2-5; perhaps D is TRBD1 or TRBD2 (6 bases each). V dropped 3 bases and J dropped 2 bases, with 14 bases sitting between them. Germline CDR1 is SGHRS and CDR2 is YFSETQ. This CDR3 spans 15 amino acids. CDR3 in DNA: TGCGCCAGCAGCTCGGGCCGGGGGCGGCAAGAGACCCAGTACTTC. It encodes CASSSGRGRQETQYF.

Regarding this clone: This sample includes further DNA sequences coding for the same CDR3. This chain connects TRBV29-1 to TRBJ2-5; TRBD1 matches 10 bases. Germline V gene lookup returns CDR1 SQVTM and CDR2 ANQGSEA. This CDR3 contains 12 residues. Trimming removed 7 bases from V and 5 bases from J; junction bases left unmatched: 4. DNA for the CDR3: TGCAGCGGACAGGGGGCTGGGGAGACCCAGTACTTC. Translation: CSGQGAGETQYF.

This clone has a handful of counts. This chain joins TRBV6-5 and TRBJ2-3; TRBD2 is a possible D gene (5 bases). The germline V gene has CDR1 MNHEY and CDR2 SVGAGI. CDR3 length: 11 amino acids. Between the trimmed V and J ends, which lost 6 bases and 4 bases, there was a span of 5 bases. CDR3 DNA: TGTGCCAGCAGGAGGGCAGATACGCAGTATTTT. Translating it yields CASRRADTQYF.

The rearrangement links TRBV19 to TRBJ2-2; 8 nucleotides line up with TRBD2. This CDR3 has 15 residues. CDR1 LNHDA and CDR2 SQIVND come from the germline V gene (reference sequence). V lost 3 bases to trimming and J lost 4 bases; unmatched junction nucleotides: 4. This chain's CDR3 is CASSIAAGATGELFF. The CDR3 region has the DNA TGTGCCAGTAGTATCGCAGCGGGGGCCACCGGGGAGCTGTTTTTT.

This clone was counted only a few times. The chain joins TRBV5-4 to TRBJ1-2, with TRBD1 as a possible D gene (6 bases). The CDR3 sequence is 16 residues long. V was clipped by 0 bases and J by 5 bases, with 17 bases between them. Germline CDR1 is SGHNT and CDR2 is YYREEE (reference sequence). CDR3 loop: CASSLDPQGREYGYTF. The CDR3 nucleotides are TGTGCCAGCAGCTTGGATCCTCAGGGGCGGGAGTATGGCTACACCTTC. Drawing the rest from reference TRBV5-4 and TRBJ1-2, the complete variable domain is ETGVTQSPTHLIKTRGQQVTLRCSSQSGHNTVSWYQQALGQGPQFIFQYYREEENGRGNFPPRFSGLQFPNYSSELNVNALELDDSALYLCASSLDPQGREYGYTFGSGTRLTVV.

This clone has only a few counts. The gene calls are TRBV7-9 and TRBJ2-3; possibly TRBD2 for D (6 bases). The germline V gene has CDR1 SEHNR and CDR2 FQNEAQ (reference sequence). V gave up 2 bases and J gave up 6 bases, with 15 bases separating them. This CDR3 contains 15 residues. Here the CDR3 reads CASSLLGGGADTQYF. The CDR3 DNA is TGTGCCAGCAGCTTACTAGGAGGAGGGGCGGATACGCAGTATTTT.

The CDR3 nucleotides are TGTGCCAGCAGCTTAGGGTGGGGCGGGTCCTACGAGCAGTACTTC. Protein product: CASSLGWGGSYEQYF. V usage is TRBV7-2 and J usage is TRBJ2-7; D possibly uses TRBD1 or TRBD2 (5 bases each). Trimming shortened V by 1 base and J by 1 base, and 11 bases separated the two germline ends. The CDR3 extends over 15 amino acids. Looked up from germline, CDR1 is SGHTA and CDR2 is FQGNSA.

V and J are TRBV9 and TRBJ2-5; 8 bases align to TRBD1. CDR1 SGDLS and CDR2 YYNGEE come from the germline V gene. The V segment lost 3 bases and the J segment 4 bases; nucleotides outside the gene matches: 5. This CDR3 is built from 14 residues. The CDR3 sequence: CASSEGQGAETQYF. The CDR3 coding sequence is TGTGCCAGCAGCGAAGGACAGGGAGCAGAGACCCAGTACTTC.

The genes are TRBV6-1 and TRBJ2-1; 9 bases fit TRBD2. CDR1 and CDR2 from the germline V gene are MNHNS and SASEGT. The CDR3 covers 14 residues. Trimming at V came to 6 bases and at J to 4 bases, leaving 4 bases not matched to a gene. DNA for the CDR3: TGTGCCAGCAGCAAGCGGGGGGAATACAATGAGCAGTTCTTC. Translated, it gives CASSKRGEYNEQFF.

In DNA, the CDR3 is TGTGCCAGCAGCTTCCCGACAGTAACCGGGGAGCTGTTTTTT. As protein: CASSFPTVTGELFF. V is TRBV5-6 and J is TRBJ2-2, with D possibly TRBD1 on 5 matching bases. There are 14 residues in the CDR3. Germline V gene data show CDR1 as SGHDT and CDR2 as YYEEEE. V lost 2 bases to trimming and J lost 5 bases, with 10 bases between them.

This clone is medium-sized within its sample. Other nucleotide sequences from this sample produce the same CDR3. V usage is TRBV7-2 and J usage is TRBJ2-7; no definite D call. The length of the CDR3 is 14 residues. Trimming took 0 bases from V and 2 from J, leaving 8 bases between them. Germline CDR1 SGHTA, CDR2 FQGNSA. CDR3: CASSLASRTYEQYF. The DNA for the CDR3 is TGTGCCAGCAGCTTAGCGTCGAGAACCTACGAGCAGTACTTC.

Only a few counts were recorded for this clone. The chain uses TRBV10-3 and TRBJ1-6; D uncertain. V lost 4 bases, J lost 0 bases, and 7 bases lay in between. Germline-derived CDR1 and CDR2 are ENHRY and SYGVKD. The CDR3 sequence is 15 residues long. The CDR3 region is CAISGSSSYNSPLHF. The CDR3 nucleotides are TGTGCCATCAGTGGAAGTAGCTCCTATAATTCACCCCTCCACTTT.

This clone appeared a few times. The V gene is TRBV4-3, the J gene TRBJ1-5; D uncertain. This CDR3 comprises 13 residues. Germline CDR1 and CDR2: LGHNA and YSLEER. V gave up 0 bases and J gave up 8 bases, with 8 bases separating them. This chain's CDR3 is CASSQDLRKPQHF. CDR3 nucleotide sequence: TGCGCCAGCAGCCAAGATTTGCGAAAGCCCCAGCATTTT.